This T cell receptor (beta chain) came from a study of CD8 T cells in Susac syndrome. This clonotype was observed once. A quantity of about 0.5 to 1 ug RNA underwent reverse transcription using random hexamers. TCRdb recomputed calls from the immunoSEQ multiplex PCR reads with MiXCR, one row per CDR3 protein. The profile shows a few hundred thousand distinct CDR3 sequences, more than 85% of them singletons. TCR beta sequencing was performed on blood CD8+ and CD4+ T cells. The multiple sclerosis control group comprised treatment-naive patients with stable or active relapsing-remitting disease. This TCR was sampled from a human donor with multiple sclerosis. Sequencing used CD8+ T cells from PBMCs.

The CDR3 nucleotides are TGTGCCAGCAGCTGGACTCAAGAGACCCAGTACTTC. Amino acids: CASSWTQETQYF. This chain uses TRBV5-6 with TRBJ2-5, with a tentative D call TRBD2 (5 bases). V lost 3 bases and J 2 bases, leaving 5 bases between the germline ends. Germline-derived CDR1 and CDR2 are SGHDT and YYEEEE. This CDR3 contains 12 residues.